This entry features one TCR beta chain sequence. Antigen: not known. The entry originates in a study of cytomegalovirus exposure and HLA in healthy donors. Primers for the PCR totalled 60 Vbeta and 13 Jbeta. This table comes from immunoSEQ multiplex PCR, and its TCRdb copy is limited to in-frame clones, with some not included. The data contain roughly 180,000 clones, about four fifths of them singletons. General observations from the study: Likely technical artifact: a cluster of highly shared sequence variants. Presence/absence comparisons presumed near-even sequencing depth among donors.

Trimming took off 7 bases at V and 9 bases at J, with 19 bases between the two ends. There are 13 residues in the CDR3. From germline, CDR1 is SQVTM and CDR2 ANQGSEA. Specimen: PBMCs. The receptor comes from a female donor in good health and CMV-seronegative. The J gene is TRBJ2-1, the V gene TRBV29-1, with D possibly matching TRBD2 (6 bases). CDR3 amino acids: CSAALRELSEQFF. The CDR3 DNA follows: TGCAGCGCAGCCCTCCGGGAGTTAAGTGAGCAGTTCTTC.